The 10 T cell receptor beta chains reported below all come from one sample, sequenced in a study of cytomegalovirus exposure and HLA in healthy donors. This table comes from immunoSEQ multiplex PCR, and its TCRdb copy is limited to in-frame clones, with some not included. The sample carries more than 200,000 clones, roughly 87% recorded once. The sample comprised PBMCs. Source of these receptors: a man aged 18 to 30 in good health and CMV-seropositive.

The CDR3: CSVERDSNEKLFF. The CDR3 DNA reads TGCAGCGTTGAACGGGACAGTAATGAAAAACTGTTTTTT. The chain combines TRBV29-1 with TRBJ1-4, with 7 nucleotides matching TRBD1. CDR3 length equals 13 residues. V lost 2 bases, J lost 4 bases, and 1 base stayed unmatched. From germline, CDR1 is SQVTM and CDR2 ANQGSEA.

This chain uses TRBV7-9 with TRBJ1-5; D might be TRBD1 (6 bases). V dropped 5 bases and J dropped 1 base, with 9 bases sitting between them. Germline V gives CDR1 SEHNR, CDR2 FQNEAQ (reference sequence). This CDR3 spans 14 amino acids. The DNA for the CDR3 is TGTGCCAGCAGCCGAACAGGGAGCAATCAGCCCCAGCATTTT. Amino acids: CASSRTGSNQPQHF.

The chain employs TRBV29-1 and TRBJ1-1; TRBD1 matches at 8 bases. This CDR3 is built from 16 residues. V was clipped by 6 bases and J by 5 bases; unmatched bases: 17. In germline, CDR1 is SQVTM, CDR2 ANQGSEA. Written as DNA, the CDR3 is TGCAGCGTGGGAAGCAGGGGGCCCTATAGCGGAACTGAAGCTTTCTTT. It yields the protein CSVGSRGPYSGTEAFF.

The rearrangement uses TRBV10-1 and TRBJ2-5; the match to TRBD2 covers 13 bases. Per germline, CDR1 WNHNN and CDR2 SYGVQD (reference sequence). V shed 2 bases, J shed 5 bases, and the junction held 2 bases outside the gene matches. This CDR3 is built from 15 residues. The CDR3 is CASSEGLAGAETQYF. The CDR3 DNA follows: TGCGCCAGCAGTGAGGGACTAGCGGGAGCTGAGACCCAGTACTTC.

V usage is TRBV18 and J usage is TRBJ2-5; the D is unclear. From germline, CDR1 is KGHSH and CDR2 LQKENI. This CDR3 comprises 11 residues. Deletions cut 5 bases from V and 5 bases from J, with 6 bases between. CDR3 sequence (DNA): TGTGCCAGCTCAAAAGGGGAGACCCAGTACTTC. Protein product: CASSKGETQYF.

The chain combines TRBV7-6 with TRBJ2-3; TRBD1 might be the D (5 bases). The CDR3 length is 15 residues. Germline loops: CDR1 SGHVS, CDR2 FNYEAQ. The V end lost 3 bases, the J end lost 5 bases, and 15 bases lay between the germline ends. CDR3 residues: CASSFRQGSEDTQYF. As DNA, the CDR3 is TGTGCCAGCAGCTTCAGGCAGGGCTCCGAAGATACGCAGTATTTT.

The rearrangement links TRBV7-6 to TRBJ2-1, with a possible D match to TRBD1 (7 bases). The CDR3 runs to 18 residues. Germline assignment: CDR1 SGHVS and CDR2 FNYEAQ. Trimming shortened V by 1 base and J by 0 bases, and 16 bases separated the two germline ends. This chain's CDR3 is CASSLGGGAGGSYNEQFF. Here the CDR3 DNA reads TGTGCCAGCAGCTTAGGGGGAGGTGCAGGGGGCTCCTACAATGAGCAGTTCTTC.

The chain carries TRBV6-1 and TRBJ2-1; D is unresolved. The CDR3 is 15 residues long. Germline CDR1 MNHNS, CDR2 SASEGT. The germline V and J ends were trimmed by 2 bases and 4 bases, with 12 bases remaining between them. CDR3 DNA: TGTGCCAGCAGTGAATTCGCGTATCGATACAATGAGCAGTTCTTC. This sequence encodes CASSEFAYRYNEQFF.

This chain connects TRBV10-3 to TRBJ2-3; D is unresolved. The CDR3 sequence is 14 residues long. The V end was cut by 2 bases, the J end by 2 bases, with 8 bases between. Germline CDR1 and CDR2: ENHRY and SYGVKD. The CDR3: CAISEETYTDTQYF. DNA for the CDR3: TGTGCCATCAGTGAGGAGACTTACACAGATACGCAGTATTTT.

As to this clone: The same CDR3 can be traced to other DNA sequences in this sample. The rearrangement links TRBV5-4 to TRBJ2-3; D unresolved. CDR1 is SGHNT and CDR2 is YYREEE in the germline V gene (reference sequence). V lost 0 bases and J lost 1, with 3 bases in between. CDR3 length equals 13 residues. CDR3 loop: CASSLGGTDTQYF. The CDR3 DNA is TGTGCCAGCAGCTTGGGGGGCACAGATACGCAGTATTTT.